This T cell receptor (beta chain) emerged from a study of identical twins. MiXCR was run by TCRdb on the 5' RACE reads, yielding one entry per CDR3 protein. Among some 710,000 distinct CDR3 sequences, around 6% were seen once, and the ten largest hold about 1.8%. This clonotype appeared many times. Antigen: not known. Only healthy Caucasians were included as donors. Whole-study findings and limits: For monozygotic twins, models underestimated out-of-frame TCR alpha sharing. Within beta out-of-frame sequences, the excess sharing observed between twins was weaker. For cord blood, abundant beta clonotypes had fewer insertions, unlike memory repertoires, which showed none.

Unmatched junction bases numbered 6, after V lost 3 bases and J lost 3 bases. The CDR3 is 16 residues long. This sequence was found in a man between 18 and 29 years old in good health. The sample consisted of naive T cells sorted from blood. This chain joins TRBV12-3 or TRBV12-4 and TRBJ2-3; 10 nucleotides match TRBD2. The CDR3 is CASSLRLAGETDTQYF. The DNA for the CDR3 is TGTGCCAGCAGTTTGAGGCTAGCGGGAGAAACAGATACGCAGTATTTT.